This T cell receptor (beta chain) was captured by sequencing in a study of metastatic and nonmetastatic thyroid tumors. Study-wide points: A significant increase in TCR beta diversity was reportedly seen in malignant thyroid tumors relative to benign nodules, in blood and tumor.

This clone showed up many times. The target antigen is unknown. Patients were all untreated before their thyroid surgery. TCRdb called clones again from the PCR reads with MiXCR. The sample has about 43,000 clones, 24% seen once. From germline, CDR1 is SGHTA and CDR2 FQGNSA. This CDR3 has 15 amino acids. Trimming left V 6 bases short and J 0 bases short, with 15 bases between. The rearrangement uses TRBV7-2 and TRBJ2-7; no firm D call. The sample taken for sequencing was tumor tissue. This sequence was found in a female donor with papillary thyroid cancer or a benign thyroid nodule (not recorded which). Some clones in this sample may be carry-over from other donors' samples. In DNA form, the CDR3 reads TGTGCCAGCAGTTTTCAATCTCAGAGCTCCTACGAGCAGTACTTC. The encoded protein is CASSFQSQSSYEQYF.